This TCR beta chain stems from a study of shared clonotypes between healthy human individuals. On this clone itself: Its antigen remains unidentified. Within the sample, other DNA sequences also encode this same CDR3.

This CDR3 has 14 residues. Germline V CDR1 and CDR2: SNHLY, FYNNEI. With 2 bases removed from V and 0 bases from J, the gap between germline ends came to 2 bases. Produced via immunoSEQ multiplex PCR; TCRdb's table is partial and in-frame only. The sample lists millions of clones, roughly 95% occurring once. Regarding the study as a whole: Blood was the sole source, and tissue repertoires probably differ.

The rearrangement uses TRBV2 and TRBJ2-6; no definite D call. The sample was naive CD4+ T cells sorted from blood. Subset noted: CD45RA+ positively selected. The TCR sequence derives from a man younger than 35 in good health. CDR3 sequence: CASSESSGANVLTF. The DNA for the CDR3 is TGTGCCAGCAGTGAAAGCTCTGGGGCCAACGTCCTGACTTTC.